This entry concerns a single T cell receptor (beta chain). These data are taken from a study of blood T cell repertoires in COVID-19. Study context: Acute-phase and convalescent COVID-19 samples originated in the United States, Italy and Spain.

As handled by the study authors: For nucleated cells, counts were estimated from reference gene primer amplification. Libraries were prepared by immunoSEQ multiplex PCR; TCRdb keeps only in-frame clonotypes and omits some of them. The V and J calls and clone size were taken over from that table, and D and trimming were inferred from the DNA. The sample consists of just over 200,000 clones, 80% of them appearing once. The V segment lost 4 bases and the J segment 6 bases; nucleotides outside the gene matches: 7. This CDR3 has 15 residues. Looked up from germline, CDR1 is MDHEN and CDR2 is SYDVKM. The chain couples TRBV28 to TRBJ2-7; 12 bases line up with TRBD2. Sequencing input: peripheral blood. The clonotype originates from a woman between 65 and 79 years old with acute or convalescent COVID-19. The CDR3 DNA sequence: TGTGCCAGCAGTTGGGGACTAGCGGGTGTCGTCGAGCAGTACTTC. It translates to CASSWGLAGVVEQYF. The variable domain in full, completed from reference TRBV28 and TRBJ2-7, reads DVKVTQSSRYLVKRTGEKVFLECVQDMDHENMFWYRQDPGLGLRLIYFSYDVKMKEKGDIPEGYSVSREKKERFSLILESASTNQTSMYLCASSWGLAGVVEQYFGPGTRLTVT.